This T cell receptor beta chain derives from a study of T-cell reconstitution after alpha-beta-depleted transplantation in children. General study findings and limits: Diversity of TCRbeta at day 60 was high in some patients, arising from surviving recipient T cells and thymic progenitors.

Molecular barcoding with unique molecular identifiers was used for the TCRbeta library. TCRdb used MiXCR to reprocess the PCR reads, holding one entry per CDR3 protein. There are roughly 200,000 distinct CDR3 sequences in the sample; approximately 8% occur only once, and less than 40% lies in the top ten. To note about this clonotype: Its antigen is still unknown.

Germline assignment: CDR1 LGHNA and CDR2 YNFKEQ. The CDR3 has 17 residues. Losses at the gene ends were 0 bases for V and 6 bases for J; bases not matched to a gene: 11. This sequence was found in a male patient aged 2-15 years who had a stem cell transplant for acute myeloid leukemia, so the T cells may come from the graft donor. This sample comprised PBMCs, mostly from graft donor cells, obtained 360 days after TCRalphabeta/CD19-depleted stem cell transplant. This chain uses TRBV4-2 with TRBJ1-5; TRBD1 matches 7 bases. CDR3 sequence: CASSQEGTARGGQPQHF. The CDR3 nucleotides are TGTGCCAGCAGCCAAGAGGGGACAGCCAGAGGGGGTCAGCCCCAGCATTTT.